The T cell receptor beta chain described here comes from a study of T-cell reconstitution after alpha-beta-depleted transplantation in children. It was with unique molecular identifiers that the TCRbeta library was prepared. TCRdb re-called the PCR reads through MiXCR, storing one row per CDR3 protein. The table records some 250,000 distinct CDR3 sequences, 9.5% to 15% of them present only once. This clonotype was counted a few times. CDR1 SGHRS and CDR2 YFSETQ come from the germline V gene. The V gene lost 2 bases and the J gene lost 0 bases, with 9 bases spanning the gap. The CDR3 has 14 residues. This sequence was found in a human donor who donated a stem cell graft to a child with acute lymphoblastic leukemia. The sample was PBMCs from the stem cell graft donor, taken from the stem cell graft. The chain has TRBV5-1 and TRBJ2-7; D gene unclear. CDR3: CASSFFRSSYEQYF. The CDR3 nucleotides read TGCGCCAGCAGCTTTTTCCGGAGCTCCTACGAGCAGTACTTC.